This is a list of T cell receptor beta chains from one sample in a study of OX40 agonist ivuxolimab in advanced cancers. Sequencing was performed with immunoSEQ multiplex PCR; in TCRdb, only in-frame clones are kept and a portion is missing. Counted here are fewer than 80,000 clones, roughly nine tenths occurring once; the ten biggest clones make up 4% to 4.5%. Material: CD4+ or CD8+ T cells sorted from blood, obtained in a trial of the OX40 agonist ivuxolimab. All receptors derive from an adult with an advanced solid tumor such as melanoma, head and neck, liver or kidney cancer. The CDR3 runs from the conserved cysteine through the conserved F or W. D genes are given only for firm matches. The size field is filled for only some rows; it gives once, few, many or a size class.

CDR3 protein: CASSPETGVSPLHF
D gene: .
V gene: TRBV5-6
J gene: TRBJ1-6
clone size: .

CDR3 protein: CAIGILDTQYF
D gene: .
V gene: TRBV10-3
J gene: TRBJ2-3
clone size: .

CDR3 protein: CASSSGTGGDEKLFF
D gene: TRBD1
V gene: TRBV6-1
J gene: TRBJ1-4
clone size: .

CDR3 protein: CASSIGTGLPETQYF
D gene: TRBD1
V gene: TRBV18
J gene: TRBJ2-5
clone size: once

CDR3 protein: CASSETGDYGYTF
D gene: TRBD1
V gene: TRBV6-4
J gene: TRBJ1-2
clone size: .

CDR3 protein: CATSTRDGEATQYF
D gene: .
V gene: TRBV15
J gene: TRBJ2-5
clone size: .

CDR3 protein: CSVYSGNNQPQHF
D gene: .
V gene: TRBV29-1
J gene: TRBJ1-5
clone size: .

CDR3 protein: CASSDDRDSPLHF
D gene: TRBD1
V gene: TRBV2
J gene: TRBJ1-6
clone size: once

CDR3 protein: CASSLGQDYNEQFF
D gene: TRBD1
V gene: TRBV28
J gene: TRBJ2-1
clone size: .

CDR3 protein: CAIRSGSGNTIYF
D gene: .
V gene: TRBV10-3
J gene: TRBJ1-3
clone size: .

CDR3 protein: CASSEQGVGSGNTIYF
D gene: TRBD1
V gene: TRBV13
J gene: TRBJ1-3
clone size: .

CDR3 protein: CASRRGGSTDTQYF
D gene: TRBD2
V gene: TRBV6-5
J gene: TRBJ2-3
clone size: once

CDR3 protein: CASSPLAGTEAFF
D gene: .
V gene: TRBV18
J gene: TRBJ1-1
clone size: .

CDR3 protein: CASSPGGYGYTF
D gene: .
V gene: TRBV5-6
J gene: TRBJ1-2
clone size: .

CDR3 protein: CASSYLSDGREQYF
D gene: .
V gene: TRBV7-9
J gene: TRBJ2-7
clone size: .

CDR3 protein: CATLLGGANYGYTF
D gene: .
V gene: TRBV6-1
J gene: TRBJ1-2
clone size: .

CDR3 protein: CASSNSASYEQYF
D gene: .
V gene: TRBV7-6
J gene: TRBJ2-7
clone size: .